This T cell receptor (beta chain) stems from a study of CD8 T cells in ankylosing spondylitis. This clonotype has at least ten counts. Its target is unknown. Trimming stripped 6 bases from V and 14 bases from J, with 11 bases between. This CDR3 region has 11 residues. TCRdb processed the 5' RACE reads anew with MiXCR; each CDR3 protein has one entry. The sample holds approximately 240,000 distinct CDR3 sequences; roughly a tenth are singletons and the top ten take about 3%. Findings and caveats of the study: Reports say disease-linked clones showed up significantly more in matched ankylosing spondylitis synovial fluid. For ankylosing spondylitis blood, a TCR beta motif of several highly homologous variants appeared characteristic.

The sequence was collected from a male donor with ankylosing spondylitis or in good health (not recorded which). Sequencing input: blood, either unsorted or a sorted T cell fraction (not recorded which). The chain carries TRBV12-3 or TRBV12-4 and TRBJ1-6; D perhaps matches TRBD1 (6 bases). The CDR3, as DNA: TGTGCCAGCAGCTCGGGGGCGGCCCTCCACTTT. Amino acids: CASSSGAALHF.